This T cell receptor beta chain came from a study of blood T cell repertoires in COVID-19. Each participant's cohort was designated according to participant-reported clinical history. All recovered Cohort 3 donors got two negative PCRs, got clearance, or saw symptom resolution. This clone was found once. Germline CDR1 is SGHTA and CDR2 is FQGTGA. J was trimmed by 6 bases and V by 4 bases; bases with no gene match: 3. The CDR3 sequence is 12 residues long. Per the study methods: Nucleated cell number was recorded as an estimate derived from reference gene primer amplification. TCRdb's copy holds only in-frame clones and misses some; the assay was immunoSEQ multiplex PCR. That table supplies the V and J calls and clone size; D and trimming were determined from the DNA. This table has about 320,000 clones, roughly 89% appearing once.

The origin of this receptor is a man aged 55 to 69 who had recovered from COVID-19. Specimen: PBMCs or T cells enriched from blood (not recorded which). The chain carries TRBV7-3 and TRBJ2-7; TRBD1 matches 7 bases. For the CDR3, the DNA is TGTGCCAGCAGCTCACAGGGGAGCGAGCAGTACTTC. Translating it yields CASSSQGSEQYF.